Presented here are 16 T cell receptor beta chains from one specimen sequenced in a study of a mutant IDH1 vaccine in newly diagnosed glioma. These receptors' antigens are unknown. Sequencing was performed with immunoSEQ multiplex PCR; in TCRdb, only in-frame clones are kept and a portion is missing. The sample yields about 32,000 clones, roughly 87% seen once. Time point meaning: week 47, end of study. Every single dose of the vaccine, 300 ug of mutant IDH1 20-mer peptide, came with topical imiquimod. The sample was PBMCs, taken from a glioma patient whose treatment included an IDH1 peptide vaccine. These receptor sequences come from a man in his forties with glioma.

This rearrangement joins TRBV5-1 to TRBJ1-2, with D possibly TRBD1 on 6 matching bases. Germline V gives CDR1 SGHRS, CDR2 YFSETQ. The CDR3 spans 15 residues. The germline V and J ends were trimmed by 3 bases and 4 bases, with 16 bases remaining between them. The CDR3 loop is CASSSLMGGGYGYTF. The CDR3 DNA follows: TGCGCCAGCAGCTCCCTGATGGGGGGCGGCTATGGCTACACCTTC.

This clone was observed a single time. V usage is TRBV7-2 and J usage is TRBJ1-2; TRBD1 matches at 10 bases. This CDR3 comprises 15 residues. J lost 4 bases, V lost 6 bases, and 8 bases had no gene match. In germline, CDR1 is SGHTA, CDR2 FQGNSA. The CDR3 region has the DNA TGTGCCAGCAGACCCTCTGGACAGGGGGGCTATGGCTACACCTTC. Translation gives CASRPSGQGGYGYTF.

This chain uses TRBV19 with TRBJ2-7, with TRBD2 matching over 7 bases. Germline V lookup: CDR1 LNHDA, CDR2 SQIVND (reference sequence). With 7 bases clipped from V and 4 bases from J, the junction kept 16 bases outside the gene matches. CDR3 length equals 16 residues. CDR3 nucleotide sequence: TGTGCCAGTAAGAGTTCAGCGCCGGGGGGAAAATACGAGCAGTACTTC. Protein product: CASKSSAPGGKYEQYF.

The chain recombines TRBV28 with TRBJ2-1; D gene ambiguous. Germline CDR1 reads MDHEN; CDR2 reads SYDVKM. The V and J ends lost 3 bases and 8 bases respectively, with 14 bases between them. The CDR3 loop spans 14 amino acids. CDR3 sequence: CASSFVVAWDEQFF. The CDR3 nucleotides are TGTGCCAGCAGTTTTGTAGTGGCCTGGGATGAGCAGTTCTTC.

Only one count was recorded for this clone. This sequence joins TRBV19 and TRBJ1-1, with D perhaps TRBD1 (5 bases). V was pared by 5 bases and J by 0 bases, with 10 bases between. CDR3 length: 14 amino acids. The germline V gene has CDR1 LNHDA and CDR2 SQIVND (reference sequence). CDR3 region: CASSPGHLNTEAFF. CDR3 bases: TGTGCCAGTAGTCCCGGACACTTGAACACTGAAGCTTTCTTT.

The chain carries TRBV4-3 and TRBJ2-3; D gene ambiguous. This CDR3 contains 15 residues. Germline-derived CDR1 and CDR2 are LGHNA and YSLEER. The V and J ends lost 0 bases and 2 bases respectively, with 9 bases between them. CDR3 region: CASSQDSGLTDTQYF. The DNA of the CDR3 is TGCGCCAGCAGCCAAGATAGTGGCCTCACAGATACGCAGTATTTT.

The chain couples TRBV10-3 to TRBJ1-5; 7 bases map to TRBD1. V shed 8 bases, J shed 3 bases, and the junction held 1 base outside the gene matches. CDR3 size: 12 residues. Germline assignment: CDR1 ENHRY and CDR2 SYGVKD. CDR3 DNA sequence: TGTGCCATCGGACAGGCCAATCAGCCCCAGCATTTT. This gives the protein CAIGQANQPQHF.

The CDR3 loop reads CASSLRQGRGGTEAFF. Written as DNA, the CDR3 is TGCGCCAGCAGCTTGAGGCAGGGAAGAGGGGGCACTGAAGCTTTCTTT. The J gene is TRBJ1-1, the V gene TRBV5-1; D is perhaps TRBD1 (6 bases). The germline gives CDR1 SGHRS, CDR2 YFSETQ. The CDR3 has 16 amino acids. V was pared by 1 base and J by 4 bases, with 17 bases between.

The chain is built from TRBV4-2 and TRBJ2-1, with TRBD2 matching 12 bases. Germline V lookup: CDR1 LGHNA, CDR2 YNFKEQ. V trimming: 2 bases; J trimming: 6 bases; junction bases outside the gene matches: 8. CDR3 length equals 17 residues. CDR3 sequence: CASSQPSGRAFSNEQFF. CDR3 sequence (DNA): TGTGCCAGCAGCCAACCTAGCGGGAGGGCCTTTTCCAATGAGCAGTTCTTC.

The CDR3 protein is CASTSQGAGGYTF. The CDR3 DNA is TGTGCCAGCACATCACAGGGGGCGGGTGGCTACACCTTC. The rearrangement uses TRBV7-2 and TRBJ1-2, with TRBD1 matching over 9 bases. V gave up 7 bases and J gave up 7 bases; unmatched junction bases: 7. The germline V gene encodes CDR1 SGHTA and CDR2 FQGNSA. The CDR3 runs 13 residues. The whole variable domain, filled in from reference TRBV7-2 and TRBJ1-2, reads GAGVSQSPSNKVTEKGKDVELRCDPISGHTALYWYRQSLGQGLEFLIYFQGNSAPDKSGLPSDRFSAERTGGSVSTLTIQRTQQEDSAVYLCASTSQGAGGYTFGSGTRLTVV.

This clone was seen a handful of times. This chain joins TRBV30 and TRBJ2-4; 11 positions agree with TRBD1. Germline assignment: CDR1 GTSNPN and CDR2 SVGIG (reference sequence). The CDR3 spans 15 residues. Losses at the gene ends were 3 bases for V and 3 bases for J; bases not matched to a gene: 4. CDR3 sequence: CAWRGDRGGKNIQYF. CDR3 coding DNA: TGTGCCTGGAGAGGGGACAGGGGGGGCAAAAACATTCAGTACTTC.

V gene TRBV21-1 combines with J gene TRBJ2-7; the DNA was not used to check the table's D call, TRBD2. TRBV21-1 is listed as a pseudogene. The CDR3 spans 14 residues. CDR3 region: CASSITSGSYEQYF. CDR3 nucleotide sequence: TGTGCCAGCAGCATTACTAGCGGGAGCTACGAGCAGTACTTC.

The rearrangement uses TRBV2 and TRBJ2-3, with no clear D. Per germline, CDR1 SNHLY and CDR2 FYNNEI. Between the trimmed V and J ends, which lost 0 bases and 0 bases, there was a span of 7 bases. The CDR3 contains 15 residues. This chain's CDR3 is CASSEATVSTDTQYF. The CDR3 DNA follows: TGTGCCAGCAGTGAAGCTACAGTCAGCACAGATACGCAGTATTTT. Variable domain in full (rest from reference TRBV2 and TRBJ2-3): EPEVTQTPSHQVTQMGQEVILRCVPISNHLYFYWYRQILGQKVEFLVSFYNNEISEKSEIFDDQFSVERPDGSNFTLKIRSTKLEDSAMYFCASSEATVSTDTQYFGPGTRLTVL.

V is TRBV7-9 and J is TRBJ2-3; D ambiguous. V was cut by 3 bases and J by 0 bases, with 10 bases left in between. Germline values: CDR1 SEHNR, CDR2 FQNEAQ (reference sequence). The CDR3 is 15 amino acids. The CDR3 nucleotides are TGTGCCAGCAGCTTCAGCTGGAAGAGCACAGATACGCAGTATTTT. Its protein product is CASSFSWKSTDTQYF.

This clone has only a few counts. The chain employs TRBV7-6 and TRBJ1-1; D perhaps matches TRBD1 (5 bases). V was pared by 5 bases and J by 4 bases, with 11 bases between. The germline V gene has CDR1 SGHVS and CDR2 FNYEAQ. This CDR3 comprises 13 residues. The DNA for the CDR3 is TGTGCCAGCAGCCAGGGTCGCGGCACTGAAGCTTTCTTT. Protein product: CASSQGRGTEAFF.

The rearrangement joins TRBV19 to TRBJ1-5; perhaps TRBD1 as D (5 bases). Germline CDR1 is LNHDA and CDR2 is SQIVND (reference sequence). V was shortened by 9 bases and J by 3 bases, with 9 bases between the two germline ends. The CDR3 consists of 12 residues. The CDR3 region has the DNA TGTGCCAGCGGACATTCCAATCAGCCCCAGCATTTT. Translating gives CASGHSNQPQHF.